A single T cell receptor beta chain is shown here with its context. The same CDR3 can be traced to other DNA sequences in this sample. These data belong to a study of shared clonotypes between healthy human individuals. Germline V gene data show CDR1 as SGDLS and CDR2 as YYNGEE. Germline trimming cut 0 bases from V and 3 bases from J; bases unmatched to any gene: 2. The CDR3 covers 14 residues. The data were produced by immunoSEQ multiplex PCR, yet TCRdb's version contains in-frame clones alone and is incomplete. The data contain about 980,000 clones, 60% to 85% of them singletons. Sequenced: memory CD4+ T cells sorted from blood. As to subset: CD45RA-negative fraction. The clonotype comes from a man between 18 and 35 years old in good health. The chain joins TRBV9 to TRBJ2-7, with TRBD2 identical over 8 bases. The CDR3 sequence: CASSVGLAGYEQYF. The DNA of the CDR3 is TGTGCCAGCAGCGTAGGGCTAGCGGGCTACGAGCAGTACTTC.